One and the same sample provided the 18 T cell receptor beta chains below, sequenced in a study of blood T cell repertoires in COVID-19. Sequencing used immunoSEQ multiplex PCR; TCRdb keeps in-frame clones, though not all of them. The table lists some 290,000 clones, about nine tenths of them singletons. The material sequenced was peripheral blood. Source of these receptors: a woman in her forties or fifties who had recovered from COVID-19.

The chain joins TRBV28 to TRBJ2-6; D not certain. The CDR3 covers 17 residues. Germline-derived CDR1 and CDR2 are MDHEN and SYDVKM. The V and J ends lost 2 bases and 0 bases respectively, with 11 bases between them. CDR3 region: CASSLAALNSGANVLTF. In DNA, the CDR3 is TGTGCCAGCAGTTTAGCGGCGTTAAACTCTGGGGCCAACGTCCTGACTTTC.

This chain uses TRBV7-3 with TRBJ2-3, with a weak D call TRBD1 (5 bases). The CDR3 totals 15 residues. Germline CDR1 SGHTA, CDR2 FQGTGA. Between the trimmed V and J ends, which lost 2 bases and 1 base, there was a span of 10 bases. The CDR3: CASSLVQGGTDTQYF. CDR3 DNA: TGTGCCAGCAGCTTAGTTCAGGGCGGCACAGATACGCAGTATTTT. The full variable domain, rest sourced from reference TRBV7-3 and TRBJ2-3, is GAGVSQTPSNKVTEKGKYVELRCDPISGHTALYWYRQSLGQGPEFLIYFQGTGAADDSGLPNDRFFAVRPEGSVSTLKIQRTERGDSAVYLCASSLVQGGTDTQYFGPGTRLTVL.

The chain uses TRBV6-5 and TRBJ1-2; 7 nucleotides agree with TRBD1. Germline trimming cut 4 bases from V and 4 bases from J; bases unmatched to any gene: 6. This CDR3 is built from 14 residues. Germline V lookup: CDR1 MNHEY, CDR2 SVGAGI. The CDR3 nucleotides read TGTGCCAGCAGTTCCACAGGGGAGAGCTATGGCTACACCTTC. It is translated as CASSSTGESYGYTF.

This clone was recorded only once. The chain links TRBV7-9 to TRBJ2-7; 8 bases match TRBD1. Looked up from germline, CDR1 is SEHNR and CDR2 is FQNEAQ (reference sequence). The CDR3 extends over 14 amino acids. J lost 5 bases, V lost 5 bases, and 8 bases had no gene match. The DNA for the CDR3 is TGTGCCAGCAGCCGTGGACAGGGACAGAACGAGCAGTACTTC. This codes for CASSRGQGQNEQYF.

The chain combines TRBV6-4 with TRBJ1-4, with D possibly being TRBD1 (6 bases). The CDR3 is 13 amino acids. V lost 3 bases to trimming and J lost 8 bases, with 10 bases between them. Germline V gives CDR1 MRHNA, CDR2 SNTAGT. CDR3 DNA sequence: TGTGCCAGCAGTGAACAGGGTGGGGAAAAACTGTTTTTT. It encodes CASSEQGGEKLFF.

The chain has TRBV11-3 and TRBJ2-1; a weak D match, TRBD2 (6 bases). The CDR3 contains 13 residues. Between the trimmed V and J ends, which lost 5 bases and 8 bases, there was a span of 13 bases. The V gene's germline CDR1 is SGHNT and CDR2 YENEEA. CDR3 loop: CASSPGTLYEQFF. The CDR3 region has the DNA TGTGCCAGCAGCCCGGGGACTCTCTATGAGCAGTTCTTC.

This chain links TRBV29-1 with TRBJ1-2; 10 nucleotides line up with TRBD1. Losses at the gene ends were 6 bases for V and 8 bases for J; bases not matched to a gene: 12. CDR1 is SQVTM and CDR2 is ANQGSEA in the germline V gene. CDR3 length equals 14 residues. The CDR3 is CSVLRGQGKRGYTF. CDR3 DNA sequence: TGCAGCGTCTTAAGGGGACAGGGGAAGCGAGGCTACACCTTC.

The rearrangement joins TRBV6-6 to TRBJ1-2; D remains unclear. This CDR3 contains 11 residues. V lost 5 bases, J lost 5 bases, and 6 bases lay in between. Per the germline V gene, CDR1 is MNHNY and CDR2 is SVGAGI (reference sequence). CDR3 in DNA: TGTGCCAGCAGTCCCGAGTATGGCTACACCTTC. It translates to CASSPEYGYTF.

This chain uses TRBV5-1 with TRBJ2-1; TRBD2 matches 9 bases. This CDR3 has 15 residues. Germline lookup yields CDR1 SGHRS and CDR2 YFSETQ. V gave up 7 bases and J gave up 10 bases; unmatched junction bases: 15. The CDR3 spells CASCRLAGDGREQFF. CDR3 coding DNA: TGCGCCAGCTGCCGTTTAGCGGGAGATGGGAGAGAGCAGTTCTTC.

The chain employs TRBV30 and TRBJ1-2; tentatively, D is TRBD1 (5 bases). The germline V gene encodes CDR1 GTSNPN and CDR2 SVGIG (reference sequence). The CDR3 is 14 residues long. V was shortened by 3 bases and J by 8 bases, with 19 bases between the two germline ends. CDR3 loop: CAWRLAGQGGGYTF. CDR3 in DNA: TGTGCCTGGAGGCTAGCAGGGCAGGGAGGAGGCTACACCTTC.

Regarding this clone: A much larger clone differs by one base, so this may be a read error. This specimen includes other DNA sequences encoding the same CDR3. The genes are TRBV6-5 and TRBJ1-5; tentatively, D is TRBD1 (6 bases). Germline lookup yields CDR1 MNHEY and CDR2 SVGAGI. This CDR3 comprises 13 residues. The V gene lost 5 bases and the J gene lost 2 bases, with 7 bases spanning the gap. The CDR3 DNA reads TGTGCCAGCAGTCGACAGGGCAATCAGCCCCAGCATTTT. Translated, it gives CASSRQGNQPQHF.

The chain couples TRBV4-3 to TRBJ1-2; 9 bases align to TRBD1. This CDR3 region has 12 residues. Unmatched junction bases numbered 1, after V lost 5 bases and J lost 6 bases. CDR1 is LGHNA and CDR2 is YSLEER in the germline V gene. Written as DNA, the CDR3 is TGCGCCAGCAGCGGGACAGGGCATGGCTACACCTTC. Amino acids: CASSGTGHGYTF.

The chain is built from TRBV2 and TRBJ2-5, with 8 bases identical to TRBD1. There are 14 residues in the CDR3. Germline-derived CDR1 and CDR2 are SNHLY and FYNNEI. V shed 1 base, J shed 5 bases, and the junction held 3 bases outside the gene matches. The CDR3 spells CASSEGTGSETQYF. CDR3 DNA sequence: TGTGCCAGCAGTGAAGGGACAGGGTCGGAGACCCAGTACTTC.

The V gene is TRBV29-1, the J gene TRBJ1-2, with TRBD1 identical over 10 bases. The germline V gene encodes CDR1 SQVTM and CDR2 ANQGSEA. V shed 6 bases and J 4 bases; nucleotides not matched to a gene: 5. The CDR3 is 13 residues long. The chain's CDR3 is CSVGTGAVYGYTF. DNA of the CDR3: TGCAGCGTCGGGACAGGGGCGGTCTATGGCTACACCTTC.

CDR3 coding DNA: TGTGCCAGTACCATCCGCCAGGTTCGAGGCAATCAGCCCCAGCATTTT. It is translated as CASTIRQVRGNQPQHF. The genes are TRBV19 and TRBJ1-5; D unresolved. CDR3 length: 16 residues. V dropped 7 bases and J dropped 2 bases, with 18 bases sitting between them. The germline CDR1 and CDR2 sequences are LNHDA and SQIVND (reference sequence).

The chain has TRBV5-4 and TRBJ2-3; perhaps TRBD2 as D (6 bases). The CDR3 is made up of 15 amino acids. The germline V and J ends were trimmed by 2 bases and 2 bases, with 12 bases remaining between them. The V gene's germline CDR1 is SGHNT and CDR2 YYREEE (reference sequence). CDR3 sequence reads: CASSFGGVITDTQYF. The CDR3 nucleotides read TGTGCCAGCAGCTTCGGCGGGGTCATCACAGATACGCAGTATTTT.

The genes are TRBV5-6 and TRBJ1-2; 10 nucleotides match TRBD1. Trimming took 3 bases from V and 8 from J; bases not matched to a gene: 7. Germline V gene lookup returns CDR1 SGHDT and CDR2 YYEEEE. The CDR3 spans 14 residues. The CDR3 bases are TGTGCCAGCAGCTCGGGACAGGGGCTCCGAGGCTACACCTTC. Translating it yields CASSSGQGLRGYTF. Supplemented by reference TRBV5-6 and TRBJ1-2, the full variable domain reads DAGVTQSPTHLIKTRGQQVTLRCSPKSGHDTVSWYQQALGQGPQFIFQYYEEEERQRGNFPDRFSGHQFPNYSSELNVNALLLGDSALYLCASSSGQGLRGYTFGSGTRLTVV.

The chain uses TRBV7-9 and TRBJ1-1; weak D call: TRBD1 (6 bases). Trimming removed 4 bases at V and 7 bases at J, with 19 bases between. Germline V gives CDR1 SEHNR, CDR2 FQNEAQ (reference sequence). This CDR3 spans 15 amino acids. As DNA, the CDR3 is TGTGCCAGCAGCTCCGACGGGCTATGGGGGCTTGAAGCTTTCTTT. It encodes CASSSDGLWGLEAFF.